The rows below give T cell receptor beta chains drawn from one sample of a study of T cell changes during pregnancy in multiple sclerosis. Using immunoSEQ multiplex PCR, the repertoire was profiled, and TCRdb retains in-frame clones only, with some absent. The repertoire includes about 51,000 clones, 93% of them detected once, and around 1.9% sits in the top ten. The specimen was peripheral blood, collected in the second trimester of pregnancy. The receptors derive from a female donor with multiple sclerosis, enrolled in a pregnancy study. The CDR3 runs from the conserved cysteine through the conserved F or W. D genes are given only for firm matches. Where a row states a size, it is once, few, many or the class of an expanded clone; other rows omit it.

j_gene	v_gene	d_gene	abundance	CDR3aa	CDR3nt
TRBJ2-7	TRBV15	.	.	CATSRASGPPYEQYF	TGTGCCACCAGCAGAGCTTCAGGGCCCCCCTACGAGCAGTACTTC
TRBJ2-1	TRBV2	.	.	CASSRGLEYNEQFF	TGTGCCAGCAGTAGAGGGCTGGAATACAATGAGCAGTTCTTC
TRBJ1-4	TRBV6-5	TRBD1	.	CASRRTGGGEKLFF	TGTGCCAGCAGGCGGACAGGGGGAGGCGAAAAACTGTTTTTT
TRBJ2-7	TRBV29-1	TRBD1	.	CSVGDRDEAYEQYF	TGCAGCGTGGGGGACAGGGATGAGGCCTACGAGCAGTACTTC
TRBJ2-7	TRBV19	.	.	CASSIDQGGKQYF	TGTGCCAGTAGTATAGATCAGGGGGGCAAGCAGTACTTC
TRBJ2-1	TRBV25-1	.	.	CASSVGNEQFF	TGTGCCAGCAGTGTCGGCAATGAGCAGTTCTTC
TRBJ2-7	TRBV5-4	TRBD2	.	CASSLSPAGGPSEQYF	TGTGCCAGCAGCCTCTCTCCAGCGGGAGGGCCTTCCGAGCAGTACTTC
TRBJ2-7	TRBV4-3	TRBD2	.	CASSQEGLAGGLSYEQYF	TGCGCCAGCAGCCAAGAGGGGCTAGCGGGAGGGCTCTCATACGAGCAGTACTTC
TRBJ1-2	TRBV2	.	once	CASSDVDSDRSNYGYTF	TGTGCCAGCAGTGATGTAGACAGCGATAGATCTAACTATGGCTACACCTTC
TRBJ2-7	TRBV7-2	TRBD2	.	CASSQQGLTSGLPPYEQYF	TGTGCCAGCAGCCAACAGGGACTGACTAGCGGGTTACCACCCTACGAGCAGTACTTC
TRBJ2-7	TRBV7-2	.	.	CASSLAGTGAYEQYF	TGTGCCAGCAGCTTAGCCGGGACTGGAGCCTACGAGCAGTACTTC
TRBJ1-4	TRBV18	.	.	CASSHQDERIEELFF	TGTGCCAGCTCGCACCAGGATGAACGGATTGAAGAACTGTTTTTT
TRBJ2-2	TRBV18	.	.	CASSPPPTNTGELFF	TGTGCCAGCTCACCACCCCCCACGAACACCGGGGAGCTGTTTTTT